Listed below are T cell receptor beta chains from one sample, sequenced in a study of blood T cell repertoires in COVID-19. Assay used: immunoSEQ multiplex PCR; TCRdb lists only in-frame clones, some missing. This table has about 270,000 clones, 75% to 90% appearing once. The sequencing sample was made of peripheral blood. The receptor set was obtained from a human donor in a cohort sampled during active COVID-19. Each CDR3 is given with its conserved first and last residue. D genes are given only for firm matches. Part of the rows lack a size; the others show once, few, many or a class for expanded clones.

V: TRBV5-1; J: TRBJ2-3; size: .; D: TRBD2; length: 17; DNA: TGCGCCAGCAGCTTGGTCCCACCACGGGCGGGAGACGATACGCAGTATTTT; CDR3: CASSLVPPRAGDDTQYF
V: TRBV6-2/TRBV6-3; J: TRBJ2-3; size: .; D: TRBD2; length: 14; DNA: TGTGCCAGCAGTTTTCCGGGAGGTAGGGCCACGCAGTATTTT; CDR3: CASSFPGGRATQYF
V: TRBV5-1; J: TRBJ2-2; size: .; D: .; length: 14; DNA: TGCGCCAGCAGCTTGGCCTCTCACACCGGGGAGCTGTTTTTT; CDR3: CASSLASHTGELFF
V: TRBV5-1; J: TRBJ1-4; size: .; D: .; length: 15; DNA: TGCGCCAGCAGGGGGGACATCTCAACTAATGAAAAACTGTTTTTT; CDR3: CASRGDISTNEKLFF
V: TRBV28; J: TRBJ2-5; size: .; D: .; length: 15; DNA: TGTGCCAGCAGTCCACCGGTACGGGGACAAGAGACCCAGTACTTC; CDR3: CASSPPVRGQETQYF
V: TRBV5-1; J: TRBJ1-4; size: .; D: .; length: 15; DNA: TGCGCCAGCAGCTTATCCGGGACAACTAATGAAAAACTGTTTTTT; CDR3: CASSLSGTTNEKLFF
V: TRBV7-2; J: TRBJ2-1; size: .; D: .; length: 12; DNA: TGTGCCAGCAGCTTAAATATCCATGAGCAGTTCTTC; CDR3: CASSLNIHEQFF
V: TRBV19; J: TRBJ2-7; size: once; D: .; length: 13; DNA: TGTGCCAGTAGGAACAGGGTGGTAGGCGAGCAGTACTTC; CDR3: CASRNRVVGEQYF
V: TRBV5-6; J: TRBJ2-5; size: .; D: TRBD2; length: 15; DNA: TGTGCCAGCAGCTTAGGGGCGGGGGTCGGGGAGACCCAGTACTTC; CDR3: CASSLGAGVGETQYF
V: TRBV28; J: TRBJ2-5; size: .; D: .; length: 11; DNA: TGTGCCAGCAGTAAGAGAGAGACCCAGTACTTC; CDR3: CASSKRETQYF
V: TRBV5-1; J: TRBJ2-7; size: .; D: TRBD2; length: 15; DNA: TGCGCCAGCAGCTTGGGACTAGCGGGAGGCGGTGAGCAGTACTTC; CDR3: CASSLGLAGGGEQYF
V: TRBV5-1; J: TRBJ2-3; size: .; D: TRBD1; length: 14; DNA: TGCGCCAGCAGCAAGGACAGGGCGTCAGATACGCAGTATTTT; CDR3: CASSKDRASDTQYF
V: TRBV3-1/TRBV3-2; J: TRBJ1-1; size: .; D: .; length: 14; DNA: TGTGCCAGCAGCCAAGGACAGCTGAACACTGAAGCTTTCTTT; CDR3: CASSQGQLNTEAFF
V: TRBV5-4; J: TRBJ2-7; size: .; D: .; length: 14; DNA: TGTGCCAGCAGCGCGGGACCGATGCTCTACGAGCAGTACTTC; CDR3: CASSAGPMLYEQYF
V: TRBV28; J: TRBJ1-5; size: .; D: .; length: 15; DNA: TGTGCCAGCAGTTTAGGGGGGGGCCGTAATCAGCCCCAGCATTTT; CDR3: CASSLGGGRNQPQHF
V: TRBV27; J: TRBJ1-4; size: .; D: .; length: 16; DNA: TGTGCCAGCAGTTTATTTGGCGGGACTACTAATGAAAAACTGTTTTTT; CDR3: CASSLFGGTTNEKLFF
V: TRBV19; J: TRBJ2-6; size: .; D: TRBD1; length: 18; DNA: TGTGCCAGTAGCACCGGGACAGGCAGGCTTACTGGGGCCAACGTCCTGACTTTC; CDR3: CASSTGTGRLTGANVLTF
V: TRBV10-3; J: TRBJ2-3; size: .; D: TRBD1; length: 16; DNA: TGTGCCATCAGTGACTACAAGGGACAGTTCACAGATACGCAGTATTTT; CDR3: CAISDYKGQFTDTQYF
V: TRBV5-1; J: TRBJ2-7; size: many; D: .; length: 12; DNA: TGCGCCAGCAGCTCGGACAGCTACGAGCAGTACTTC; CDR3: CASSSDSYEQYF
V: TRBV29-1; J: TRBJ2-5; size: .; D: .; length: 13; DNA: TGCAGCGTGGAAGCGACAGTCCAAGAGACCCAGTACTTC; CDR3: CSVEATVQETQYF
V: TRBV5-1; J: TRBJ1-1; size: .; D: .; length: 15; DNA: TGCGCCCGCAGCGGGGGGGAGGCAGTTTCGACTGAAGCTTTCTTT; CDR3: CARSGGEAVSTEAFF
V: TRBV6-5; J: TRBJ1-2; size: .; D: .; length: 13; DNA: TGTGCCAGCAAACTCACAGGGTACGATGGCTACACCTTC; CDR3: CASKLTGYDGYTF